Included here is one T cell receptor (beta chain) sequence, with context. This record comes from a study of cytomegalovirus exposure and HLA in healthy donors. Per germline, CDR1 LNHDA and CDR2 SQIVND (reference sequence). The CDR3 sequence is 16 residues long. With V trimmed by 3 bases and J by 5 bases, 10 bases remained unmatched. The PCR ran on 60 Vbeta and 13 Jbeta primers. Measured with immunoSEQ multiplex PCR; TCRdb has only the in-frame clones, and not every one. Of about 64,000 clones in the sample, around 77% were seen once. Sample: PBMCs. The J gene is TRBJ2-1, the V gene TRBV19, with 7 bases fitting TRBD2. This clonotype was sampled from a male donor in good health and CMV-seropositive. The CDR3 nucleotides read TGTGCCAGTAGTATGGGGGTCGGACTAGGGGACAATGAGCAGTTCTTC. The encoded protein is CASSMGVGLGDNEQFF.